Listed here are 14 T cell receptor beta chains from one sample, sequenced in a study of blood T cells in healthy people across ages. Then a second PCR, running roughly 7 to 12 cycles, was carried out with a sample-barcoded 5' primer and a J-beta primer mix. TCRdb redid the calling of the 5' RACE reads with MiXCR, one entry per CDR3 protein. The repertoire includes around 800,000 distinct CDR3 sequences, roughly 24% of them detected once, and roughly 3.1% sits in the top ten. The sample was also linked to a second study, of T cells of mothers and their children.

Sequenced input: blood. The receptors were sampled from a boy aged 5-17 years in good health.

This clonotype was counted a few times. The chain recombines TRBV10-3 with TRBJ2-3, with 12 positions matching TRBD2. Germline lookup yields CDR1 ENHRY and CDR2 SYGVKD. V gave up 3 bases and J gave up 5 bases; unmatched junction bases: 6. The CDR3 runs 16 residues. The CDR3 nucleotides read TGTGCCATCAGTGATCCTAGCGGGGGGGCCGTAGATACGCAGTATTTT. Its protein is CAISDPSGGAVDTQYF.

This chain joins TRBV6-5 and TRBJ2-5; TRBD1 is a possible D gene (8 bases). The CDR3 is 17 amino acids. V lost 2 bases and J lost 5, with 21 bases in between. Germline CDR1 MNHEY, CDR2 SVGAGI. The CDR3, as DNA: TGTGCCAGCAGTTACGGGCCCCCTGGACAGGGAGGGGAGACCCAGTACTTC. It specifies CASSYGPPGQGGETQYF.

The table lists this clonotype with a few counts. The genes are TRBV29-1 and TRBJ2-5; 10 bases agree with TRBD1. V was pared by 6 bases and J by 5 bases, with 6 bases of the junction left unmatched. Germline V lookup: CDR1 SQVTM, CDR2 ANQGSEA. This CDR3 region has 13 residues. Written as DNA, the CDR3 is TGCAGCGTGCGACAGGGGGCTCGTGAGACCCAGTACTTC. Its translation: CSVRQGARETQYF.

This rearrangement joins TRBV20-1 to TRBJ1-2; perhaps TRBD1 as D (6 bases). Germline CDR1 is DFQATT and CDR2 is SNEGSKA (reference sequence). The germline V and J ends were trimmed by 6 bases and 4 bases, with 18 bases remaining between them. The CDR3 covers 14 residues. CDR3 nucleotide sequence: TGCAGTGCCAACCGACAGGTTTCGGTCTATGGCTACACCTTC. Translating it yields CSANRQVSVYGYTF.

This clonotype was seen just once. The chain couples TRBV29-1 to TRBJ1-5; D is undetermined. The germline gives CDR1 SQVTM, CDR2 ANQGSEA. The CDR3 sequence is 12 residues long. Trimming took off 7 bases at V and 1 base at J, with 8 bases between the two ends. The CDR3 DNA reads TGCAGCGCACTCACGAGCAATCAGCCCCAGCATTTT. Its translation: CSALTSNQPQHF.

The rearrangement links TRBV29-1 to TRBJ2-7; 11 nucleotides align to TRBD1. CDR3 length: 12 amino acids. V trimming: 5 bases; J trimming: 6 bases; junction bases outside the gene matches: 3. The germline CDR1 and CDR2 sequences are SQVTM and ANQGSEA. CDR3 amino acids: CSVQDRGREQYF. In DNA, the CDR3 is TGCAGCGTTCAGGACAGGGGGCGCGAGCAGTACTTC.

This clonotype has only a few counts. This rearrangement joins TRBV6-1 to TRBJ2-3; weak D call: TRBD2 (5 bases). V was trimmed by 4 bases and J by 0 bases, leaving 8 bases between them. There are 14 residues in the CDR3. Germline V lookup: CDR1 MNHNS, CDR2 SASEGT. The DNA of the CDR3 is TGTGCCAGCAGTGTAGCGACTAGCACAGATACGCAGTATTTT. Residues: CASSVATSTDTQYF.

The chain uses TRBV6-5 and TRBJ2-6; 8 bases align to TRBD1. CDR1 and CDR2 from the germline V gene are MNHEY and SVGAGI. With 1 base clipped from V and 2 bases from J, the junction kept 7 bases outside the gene matches. The CDR3 length is 18 residues. For the CDR3, the DNA is TGTGCCAGCAGTTACTGGGCAGGGGGCGCCCCTGGGGCCAACGTCCTGACTTTC. Translation: CASSYWAGGAPGANVLTF.

The gene calls are TRBV3-1 and TRBJ2-5, with D possibly TRBD1 on 5 matching bases. The J call may be mistaken, given a closer DNA end match to TRBJ2-7. Germline V gives CDR1 LGHDT, CDR2 YNNKEL (reference sequence). This CDR3 region has 15 residues. The CDR3 DNA follows: TGTGCCAGCAGCCAAGAAGGGCCAGGACACTACGAGCAGTACTTC. Protein: CASSQEGPGHYEQYF.

The V gene is TRBV25-1, the J gene TRBJ2-5, with 7 bases identical to TRBD2. The CDR3 has 15 amino acids. Germline values: CDR1 MGHDK, CDR2 SYGVNS. V lost 1 base to trimming and J lost 2 bases; unmatched junction nucleotides: 4. The CDR3 DNA sequence: TGTGCCAGCAGTGAATCAAAGCGGGGTCAAGAGACCCAGTACTTC. Its translation is CASSESKRGQETQYF.

The rearrangement uses TRBV5-1 and TRBJ1-2, with TRBD1 matching 7 bases. Germline V lookup: CDR1 SGHRS, CDR2 YFSETQ. The CDR3 extends over 14 amino acids. V was pared by 3 bases and J by 1 base, with 3 bases of the junction left unmatched. This CDR3 is CASSWDSYNYGYTF. CDR3 in DNA: TGCGCCAGCAGCTGGGACAGTTATAACTATGGCTACACCTTC. Full variable domain (remainder filled in from reference TRBV5-1 and TRBJ1-2): KAGVTQTPRYLIKTRGQQVTLSCSPISGHRSVSWYQQTPGQGLQFLFEYFSETQRNKGNFPGRFSGRQFSNSRSEMNVSTLELGDSALYLCASSWDSYNYGYTFGSGTRLTVV.

This clonotype was observed a few times. The chain employs TRBV29-1 and TRBJ1-1; TRBD1 matches 7 bases. This CDR3 comprises 14 residues. The V gene's germline CDR1 is SQVTM and CDR2 ANQGSEA. CDR3 protein: CSCRDSTLNTEAFF. The DNA for the CDR3 is TGCAGTTGCCGGGACAGTACCTTGAACACTGAAGCTTTCTTT.

Only a few counts were recorded for this clonotype. V and J are TRBV12-3 or TRBV12-4 and TRBJ1-1, with no clear D. V was shortened by 3 bases and J by 3 bases, with 11 bases between the two germline ends. The CDR3 spans 14 residues. The CDR3 here is CASSFSEGHTEAFF. CDR3 DNA: TGTGCCAGCAGTTTCTCCGAAGGGCACACTGAAGCTTTCTTT.

This clonotype was detected a few times. This chain joins TRBV28 and TRBJ1-5; 7 nucleotides match TRBD1. The germline CDR1 and CDR2 sequences are MDHEN and SYDVKM. The CDR3 loop spans 16 amino acids. The V gene end was trimmed by 1 base and the J gene end by 1 base; junction bases not matched to a gene: 4. This CDR3 reads CASSLFSGGSNQPQHF. The CDR3 nucleotides read TGTGCCAGCAGTTTATTCTCAGGGGGGAGCAATCAGCCCCAGCATTTT. The full variable domain, in which reference TRBV28 and TRBJ1-5 provide the parts outside the CDR3, is DVKVTQSSRYLVKRTGEKVFLECVQDMDHENMFWYRQDPGLGLRLIYFSYDVKMKEKGDIPEGYSVSREKKERFSLILESASTNQTSMYLCASSLFSGGSNQPQHFGDGTRLSIL.